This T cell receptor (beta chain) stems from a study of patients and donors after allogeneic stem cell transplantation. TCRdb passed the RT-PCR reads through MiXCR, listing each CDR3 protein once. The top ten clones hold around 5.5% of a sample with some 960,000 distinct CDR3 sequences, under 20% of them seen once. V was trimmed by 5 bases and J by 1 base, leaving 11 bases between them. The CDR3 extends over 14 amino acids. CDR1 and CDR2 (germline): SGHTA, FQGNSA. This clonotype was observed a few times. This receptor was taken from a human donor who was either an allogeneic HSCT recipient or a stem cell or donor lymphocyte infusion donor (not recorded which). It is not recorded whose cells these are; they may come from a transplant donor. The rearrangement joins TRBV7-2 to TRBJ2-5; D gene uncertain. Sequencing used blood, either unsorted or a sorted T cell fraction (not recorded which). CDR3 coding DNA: TGTGCCAGCAGCGCGGCCGGGCCCCAAGAGACCCAGTACTTC. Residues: CASSAAGPQETQYF.